This T cell receptor beta chain was found in a study of blood T cells in healthy people across ages. General study findings and limits: Among long-lived donors, naive CD4+ cells were more numerous and diversity higher than in aged donors.

A second roughly 6 to 12 cycle PCR used barcoded and J-beta primers. Via MiXCR, TCRdb re-called the 5' RACE reads, giving one row per CDR3 protein. The sample contains approximately 880,000 distinct CDR3 sequences, under 50% of which appear only once. The table lists this clonotype with a few counts. Its cognate antigen is unknown. This CDR3 spans 11 amino acids. CDR1 is SQVTM, CDR2 ANQGSEA, per germline. V was shortened by 2 bases and J by 5 bases, with 5 bases between the two germline ends. The sequencing sample was made of blood. The chain carries TRBV29-1 and TRBJ2-3; D call uncertain. The TCR comes from a man under 40 in good health. CDR3 loop: CSVENVDTQYF. The DNA of the CDR3 is TGCAGCGTTGAAAATGTAGATACGCAGTATTTT.